These T cell receptor beta chains were read from a single sample in a study of T cells after yellow fever vaccination. Each CDR3 protein is one row after TCRdb ran MiXCR on the 5' RACE reads. The sample consists of fewer than 450,000 distinct CDR3 sequences, approximately 8% of them appearing once. Sequencing used PBMCs, obtained about 49 days after the first yellow fever vaccination. These receptor sequences come from a man aged 18 to 35 who received the YFV17D yellow fever vaccine. Each CDR3 is given with its conserved first and last residue. D genes are given only for firm matches. Not all rows give a size; the values are once, few, many and, for expanded clones, a class.

few,TRBD2,12,TRBJ2-3,TRBV7-9,CVASGSTDTQYF,TGTGTGGCTAGCGGGAGCACAGATACGCAGTATTTT
few,.,16,TRBJ2-2,TRBV9,CASSVEPGPYTGELFF,TGTGCCAGCAGCGTAGAGCCGGGACCCTACACCGGGGAGCTGTTTTTT
few,.,13,TRBJ2-3,TRBV29-1,CSVEIPMGDTQYF,TGCAGCGTTGAAATACCAATGGGAGATACGCAGTATTTT
few,TRBD2,14,TRBJ2-1,TRBV10-3,CAISLAGVHNEQFF,TGTGCCATCAGTTTAGCGGGGGTGCACAATGAGCAGTTCTTC
.,TRBD1,13,TRBJ2-7,TRBV12-3/TRBV12-4,CASSLTGGGEQYF,TGTGCCAGCAGTTTGACAGGGGGCGGCGAGCAGTACTTC
.,TRBD1,17,TRBJ2-3,TRBV9,CASSPFGQGRITDTQYF,TGTGCCAGCAGCCCCTTTGGACAGGGGCGAATCACAGATACGCAGTATTTT
.,TRBD1,14,TRBJ1-2,TRBV6-1,CASSKDRGNYGYTF,TGTGCCAGCAGTAAGGACAGGGGTAACTATGGCTACACCTTC
few,TRBD2,16,TRBJ2-7,TRBV5-1,CASSLDSTSGGPGQYF,TGCGCCAGCAGCTTGGATTCGACTAGCGGGGGGCCGGGGCAGTACTTC
few,.,11,TRBJ2-7,TRBV5-5,CASSSWDEQYF,TGTGCCAGCAGCTCCTGGGACGAGCAGTACTTC
.,.,14,TRBJ2-3,TRBV5-1,CASSPQAPTDTQYF,TGCGCCAGCAGCCCTCAAGCCCCCACAGATACGCAGTATTTT
many,TRBD2,16,TRBJ2-5,TRBV9,CASSISGSPSGETQYF,TGTGCCAGCAGCATCAGCGGTTCGCCTAGCGGGGAGACCCAGTACTTC
few,.,15,TRBJ2-2,TRBV11-2,CASSGGQTNTGELFF,TGTGCCAGCAGCGGGGGACAAACGAACACCGGGGAGCTGTTTTTT
.,.,15,TRBJ1-1,TRBV18,CASSPTGTPNTEAFF,TGTGCCAGCTCACCAACCGGGACACCGAACACTGAAGCTTTCTTT
few,.,13,TRBJ1-1,TRBV6-1,CASSDLGEAEAFF,TGTGCCAGCAGTGACCTCGGCGAGGCTGAAGCTTTCTTT
few,.,16,TRBJ2-7,TRBV4-1,CASSQNTQVISYEQYF,TGCGCCAGCAGCCAGAATACACAGGTTATCTCCTACGAGCAGTACTTC
.,TRBD1,15,TRBJ1-5,TRBV19,CASSTQGYSNQPQHF,TGTGCCAGTAGTACACAGGGGTATAGCAATCAGCCCCAGCATTTT
.,TRBD1,16,TRBJ1-5,TRBV12-3/TRBV12-4,CASSFSPGQGDQPQHF,TGTGCCAGCAGTTTTTCACCGGGACAGGGAGATCAGCCCCAGCATTTT
few,.,14,TRBJ1-2,TRBV5-1,CASSSVGGSGGYTF,TGCGCCAGCAGCTCTGTCGGGGGAAGCGGTGGCTACACCTTC
.,.,13,TRBJ2-5,TRBV5-6,CASSIGVWETQYF,TGTGCCAGCAGCATCGGGGTTTGGGAGACCCAGTACTTC
many,.,15,TRBJ1-2,TRBV4-3,CASSQAVGRSYGYTF,TGCGCCAGCAGCCAAGCGGTCGGCCGCAGCTATGGCTACACCTTC
many,.,13,TRBJ2-5,TRBV10-3,CAMRADRQETQYF,TGTGCCATGCGGGCGGACAGACAAGAGACCCAGTACTTC
few,.,14,TRBJ1-5,TRBV27,CASSNAGSNQPQHF,TGTGCCAGCAGTAACGCCGGGAGCAATCAGCCCCAGCATTTT
few,.,14,TRBJ2-7,TRBV20-1,CSAPRGGQWDEQYF,TGCAGTGCTCCGAGGGGGGGACAGTGGGACGAGCAGTACTTC
few,.,10,TRBJ2-3,TRBV6-2/TRBV6-3,CAAEGDTQYF,TGTGCCGCGGAGGGGGATACGCAGTATTTT
.,.,13,TRBJ1-5,TRBV20-1,CSAIRDTDQPQHF,TGCAGTGCTATACGGGACACCGATCAGCCCCAGCATTTT
few,.,12,TRBJ1-1,TRBV9,CASSVGGVEAFF,TGTGCCAGCAGCGTCGGGGGTGTTGAAGCTTTCTTT
few,.,16,TRBJ2-6,TRBV4-3,CASSQSSVSGANVLTF,TGCGCCAGCAGCCAATCTTCAGTCTCTGGGGCCAACGTCCTGACTTTC
few,.,15,TRBJ1-4,TRBV5-8,CASSLALGAGEKLFF,TGTGCCAGCAGCTTGGCCTTAGGGGCGGGTGAAAAACTGTTTTTT